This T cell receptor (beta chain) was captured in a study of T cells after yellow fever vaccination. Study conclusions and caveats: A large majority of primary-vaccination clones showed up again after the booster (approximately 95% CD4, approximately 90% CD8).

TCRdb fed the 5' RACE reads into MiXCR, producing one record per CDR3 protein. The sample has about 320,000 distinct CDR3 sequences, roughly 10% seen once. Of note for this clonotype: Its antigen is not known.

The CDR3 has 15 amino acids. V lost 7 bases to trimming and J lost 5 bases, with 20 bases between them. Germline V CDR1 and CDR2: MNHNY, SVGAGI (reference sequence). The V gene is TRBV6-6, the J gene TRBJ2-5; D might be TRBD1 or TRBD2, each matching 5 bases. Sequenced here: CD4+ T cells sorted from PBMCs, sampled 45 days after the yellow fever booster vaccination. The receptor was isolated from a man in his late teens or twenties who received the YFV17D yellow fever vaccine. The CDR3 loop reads CASTEFGASVETQYF. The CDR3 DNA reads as TGTGCCAGCACCGAATTCGGGGCCAGTGTCGAGACCCAGTACTTC.